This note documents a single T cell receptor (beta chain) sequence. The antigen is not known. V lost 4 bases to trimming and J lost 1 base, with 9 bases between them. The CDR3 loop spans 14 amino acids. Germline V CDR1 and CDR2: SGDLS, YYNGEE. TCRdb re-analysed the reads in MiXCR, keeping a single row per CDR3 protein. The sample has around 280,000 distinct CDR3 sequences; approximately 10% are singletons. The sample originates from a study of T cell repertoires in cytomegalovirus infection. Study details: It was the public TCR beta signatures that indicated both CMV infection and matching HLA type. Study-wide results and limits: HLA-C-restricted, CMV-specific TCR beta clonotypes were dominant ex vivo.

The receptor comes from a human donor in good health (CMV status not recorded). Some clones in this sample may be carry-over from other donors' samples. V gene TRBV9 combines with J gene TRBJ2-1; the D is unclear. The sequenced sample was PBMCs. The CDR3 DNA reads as TGTGCCAGCAGCCCTTGGATATCCTACAATGAGCAGTTCTTC. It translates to CASSPWISYNEQFF.